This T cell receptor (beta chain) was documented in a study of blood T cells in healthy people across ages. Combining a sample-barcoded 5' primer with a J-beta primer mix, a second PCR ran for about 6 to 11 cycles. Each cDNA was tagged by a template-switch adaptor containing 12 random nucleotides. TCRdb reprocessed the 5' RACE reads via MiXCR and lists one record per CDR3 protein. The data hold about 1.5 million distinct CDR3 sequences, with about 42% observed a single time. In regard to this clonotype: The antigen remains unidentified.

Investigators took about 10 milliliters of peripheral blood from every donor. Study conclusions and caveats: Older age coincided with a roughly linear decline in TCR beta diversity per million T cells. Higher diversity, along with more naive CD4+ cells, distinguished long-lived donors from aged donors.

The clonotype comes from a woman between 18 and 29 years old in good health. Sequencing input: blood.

CDR3 in amino acids: CASSLLAGGRADTQYF. CDR3 nucleotide sequence: TGTGCCAGCAGCCTACTAGCGGGGGGAAGAGCAGATACGCAGTATTTT. The rearrangement uses TRBV12-3 or TRBV12-4 and TRBJ2-3; 12 bases align to TRBD2. The CDR3 sequence is 16 residues long. Unmatched junction bases numbered 8, after V lost 6 bases and J lost 4 bases.